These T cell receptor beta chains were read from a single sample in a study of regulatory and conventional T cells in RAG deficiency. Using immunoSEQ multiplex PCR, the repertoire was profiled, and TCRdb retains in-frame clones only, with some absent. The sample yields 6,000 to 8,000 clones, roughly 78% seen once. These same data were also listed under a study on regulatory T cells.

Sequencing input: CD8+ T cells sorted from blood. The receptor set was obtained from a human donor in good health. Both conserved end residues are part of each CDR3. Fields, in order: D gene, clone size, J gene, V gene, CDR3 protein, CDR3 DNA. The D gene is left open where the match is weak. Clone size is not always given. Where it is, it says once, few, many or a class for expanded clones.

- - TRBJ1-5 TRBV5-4 CASSQDGHMPGSNQPQHF TGTGCCAGCAGCCAAGATGGGCATATGCCAGGGAGCAATCAGCCCCAGCATTTT
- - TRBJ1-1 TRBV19 CASSMRGLLRTEAFF TGTGCCAGTAGTATGAGAGGCCTACTGAGGACTGAAGCTTTCTTT
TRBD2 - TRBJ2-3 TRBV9 CASSASGGAGDTQYF TGTGCCAGCAGCGCGAGCGGGGGGGCAGGGGATACGCAGTATTTT
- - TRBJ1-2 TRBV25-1 CASSDDRGYGYTF TGTGCCAGCAGTGATGACAGAGGCTATGGCTACACCTTC
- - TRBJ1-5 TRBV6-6 CAISPAGNNQPQHF TGTGCCATCAGCCCGGCGGGGAACAATCAGCCCCAGCATTTT
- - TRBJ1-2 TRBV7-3 CASVRAGEGYTF TGTGCCAGCGTACGGGCAGGGGAAGGCTACACCTTC
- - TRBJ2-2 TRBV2 CASTVLVPTGELFF TGTGCCAGCACTGTATTGGTCCCGACCGGGGAGCTGTTTTTT
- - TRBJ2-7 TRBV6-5 CASSFRQGYEQYF TGTGCCAGCAGCTTTCGCCAGGGCTACGAGCAGTACTTC
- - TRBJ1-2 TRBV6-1 CASSEGFNYGYTF TGTGCCAGCAGTGAAGGTTTTAACTATGGCTACACCTTC
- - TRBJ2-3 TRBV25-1 CASSVGLSTDTQYF TGTGCCAGCAGTGTCGGGCTTAGCACAGATACGCAGTATTTT
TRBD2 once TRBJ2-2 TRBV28 CASSLTLLAGGQRAGELFF TGTGCCAGCAGTTTGACGTTACTAGCGGGGGGCCAAAGGGCCGGGGAGCTGTTTTTT
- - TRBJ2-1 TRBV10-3 CAISDHRVSVHNEQFF TGTGCCATCAGTGACCACAGGGTAAGCGTCCACAATGAGCAGTTCTTC
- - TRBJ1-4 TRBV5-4 CASSHDRSGGEKLFF TGTGCCAGCAGTCACGACAGGTCTGGGGGTGAAAAACTGTTTTTT
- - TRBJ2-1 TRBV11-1 CASSPRMESSYNEQFF TGTGCCAGCAGCCCCCGTATGGAGAGCTCCTACAATGAGCAGTTCTTC
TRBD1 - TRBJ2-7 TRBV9 CASSASVGQGIYEQYF TGTGCCAGCAGCGCTAGTGTTGGACAGGGTATTTACGAGCAGTACTTC
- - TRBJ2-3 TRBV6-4 CASSHSGEWSTDTQYF TGTGCCAGCAGCCACTCAGGGGAGTGGAGCACAGATACGCAGTATTTT
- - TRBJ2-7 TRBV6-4 CASSYSPQGGTYEQYF TGTGCCAGCAGTTACTCCCCCCAGGGGGGGACCTACGAGCAGTACTTC
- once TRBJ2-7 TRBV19 CASSIGGGPLGEQYF TGTGCCAGTAGTATTGGGGGGGGGCCGCTTGGCGAGCAGTACTTC
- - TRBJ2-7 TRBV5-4 CASSWGGRANPYEQYF TGTGCCAGCAGCTGGGGTGGCAGGGCGAACCCCTACGAGCAGTACTTC
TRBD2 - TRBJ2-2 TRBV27 CASSLQLAGGLRDGELFF TGTGCCAGCAGTCTTCAACTAGCGGGGGGGTTGCGTGACGGGGAGCTGTTTTTT
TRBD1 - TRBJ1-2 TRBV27 CASSFGQGEGYTF TGTGCCAGCAGTTTCGGACAGGGGGAAGGCTACACCTTC
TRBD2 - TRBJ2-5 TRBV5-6 CASSLTSGAGQETQYF TGTGCCAGCAGCTTGACTAGCGGGGCCGGTCAAGAGACCCAGTACTTC
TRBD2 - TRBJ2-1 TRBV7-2 CASSLVSGGAYNEQFF TGTGCCAGCAGCTTAGTAAGCGGGGGGGCCTACAATGAGCAGTTCTTC
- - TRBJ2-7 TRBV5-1 CASSTDSPYEQYF TGCGCCAGCAGCACCGACAGTCCCTACGAGCAGTACTTC
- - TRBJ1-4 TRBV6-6 CASSYSDRRWRKLFF TGTGCCAGCAGTTACTCCGACAGGCGATGGAGAAAACTGTTTTTT
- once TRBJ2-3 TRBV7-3 CASSLTGRQNDETQYF TGTGCCAGCAGCTTAACGGGGAGACAGAATGATGAAACGCAGTATTTT
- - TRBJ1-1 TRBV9 CASSGDDSYNTEAFF TGTGCCAGCAGCGGGGATGACTCCTACAACACTGAAGCTTTCTTT
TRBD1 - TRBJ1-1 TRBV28 CASSAPGTGVSNTEAFF TGTGCCAGCAGTGCCCCCGGGACAGGAGTCTCGAACACTGAAGCTTTCTTT
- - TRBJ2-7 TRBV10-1 CASSESAGSGFEQYF TGCGCCAGCAGTGAGTCGGCGGGATCAGGGTTCGAGCAGTACTTC
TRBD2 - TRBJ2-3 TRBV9 CASSHNPGLGIADTQYF TGTGCCAGCAGCCATAATCCGGGACTAGGTATCGCAGATACGCAGTATTTT
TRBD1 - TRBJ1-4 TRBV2 CASRVGQGAPEKLFF TGTGCCAGCAGGGTAGGACAGGGGGCGCCTGAAAAACTGTTTTTT
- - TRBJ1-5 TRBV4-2 CASSQGEGGNQPQHF TGTGCCAGCAGCCAAGGGGAGGGGGGCAATCAGCCCCAGCATTTT
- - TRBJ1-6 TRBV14 CASSQAGGPYNSPLHF TGTGCCAGCAGCCAAGCCGGGGGCCCCTATAATTCACCCCTCCACTTT
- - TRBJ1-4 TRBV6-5 CATRPATTNEKLFF TGTGCCACCCGTCCGGCCACAACTAATGAAAAACTGTTTTTT
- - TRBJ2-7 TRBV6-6 CASRLRGAYEQYF TGTGCCAGCAGGCTAAGAGGAGCCTACGAGCAGTACTTC
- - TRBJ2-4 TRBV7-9 CASSPRVAKNIQYF TGTGCCAGCAGCCCACGGGTAGCCAAAAACATTCAGTACTTC
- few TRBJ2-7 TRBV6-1 CASSEWESYEQYF TGTGCCAGCAGCGAATGGGAGAGTTACGAGCAGTACTTC
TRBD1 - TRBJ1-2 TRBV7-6 CASSSLDRDNYGYTF TGTGCCAGCAGCTCCCTTGACAGGGATAACTATGGCTACACCTTC
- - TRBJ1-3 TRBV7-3 CASSSNSGASGNTIYF TGTGCCAGCAGCTCGAACTCGGGGGCGTCTGGAAACACCATATATTTT
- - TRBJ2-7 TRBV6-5 CASSPGTQFYEQYF TGTGCCAGTTCCCCCGGGACACAGTTCTACGAGCAGTACTTC
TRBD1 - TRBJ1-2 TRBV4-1 CASSDGRTGNHGYTF TGCGCCAGCAGCGACGGTAGGACAGGGAACCATGGCTACACCTTC
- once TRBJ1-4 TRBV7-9 CASSFREATNEKLFF TGTGCCAGCAGCTTCCGGGAAGCAACTAATGAAAAACTGTTTTTT
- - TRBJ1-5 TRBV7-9 CASSTGTQPQHF TGTGCCAGCAGCACAGGGACTCAGCCCCAGCATTTT
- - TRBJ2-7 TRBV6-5 CASSYGITGPEQYF TGTGCCAGCAGTTACGGCATCACAGGGCCGGAGCAGTACTTC
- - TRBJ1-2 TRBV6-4 CASSPDGTTYGYTF TGTGCCAGCAGTCCCGACGGGACCACCTATGGCTACACCTTC
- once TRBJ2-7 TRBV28 CASREHGYEQYF TGTGCCAGCAGGGAACACGGCTACGAGCAGTACTTC
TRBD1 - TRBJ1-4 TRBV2 CASSGDRARGEKLFF TGTGCCAGCAGTGGAGACAGGGCCCGGGGGGAAAAACTGTTTTTT
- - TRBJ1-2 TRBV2 CASSENPSGGYTF TGTGCCAGCAGTGAAAACCCTTCGGGTGGCTACACCTTC
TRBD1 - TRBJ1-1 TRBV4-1 CASSQTQGATEAFF TGCGCCAGCAGCCAAACTCAGGGGGCAACTGAAGCTTTCTTT
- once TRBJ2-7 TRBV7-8 CASSPQNTITYEQYF TGTGCCAGCAGCCCCCAAAATACCATAACCTACGAGCAGTACTTC
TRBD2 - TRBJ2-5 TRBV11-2 CASSGGGLYF TGTGCCAGCAGCGGGGGGGGACTGTACTTC
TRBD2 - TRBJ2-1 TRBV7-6 CASSLEPPLVAGASPNEQFF TGTGCCAGCAGCTTAGAACCTCCCTTGGTAGCGGGGGCTTCCCCCAATGAGCAGTTCTTC
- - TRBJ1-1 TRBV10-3 CAISESQGNTEAFF TGTGCCATCAGTGAGTCCCAGGGGAACACTGAAGCTTTCTTT
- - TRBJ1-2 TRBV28 CASKSPDSGANYGYTF TGTGCCAGCAAGAGCCCTGACAGTGGCGCTAACTATGGCTACACCTTC
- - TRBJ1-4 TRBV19 CASSLQVNEKLFF TGTGCCAGTAGCCTACAGGTCAATGAAAAACTGTTTTTT
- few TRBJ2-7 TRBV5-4 CASTPDGFGSYEQYF TGTGCCAGCACTCCGGACGGCTTTGGGTCCTACGAGCAGTACTTC
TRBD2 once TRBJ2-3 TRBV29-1 CSVESGGPTDTQYF TGCAGCGTGGAGAGCGGGGGGCCGACAGATACGCAGTATTTT
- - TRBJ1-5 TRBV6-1 CASSEGAGSGGNQPQHF TGTGCCAGCAGTGAAGGAGCAGGGAGTGGTGGCAATCAGCCCCAGCATTTT
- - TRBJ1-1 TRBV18 CASSPTGTNTEAFF TGTGCCAGCTCACCAACAGGGACGAACACTGAAGCTTTCTTT